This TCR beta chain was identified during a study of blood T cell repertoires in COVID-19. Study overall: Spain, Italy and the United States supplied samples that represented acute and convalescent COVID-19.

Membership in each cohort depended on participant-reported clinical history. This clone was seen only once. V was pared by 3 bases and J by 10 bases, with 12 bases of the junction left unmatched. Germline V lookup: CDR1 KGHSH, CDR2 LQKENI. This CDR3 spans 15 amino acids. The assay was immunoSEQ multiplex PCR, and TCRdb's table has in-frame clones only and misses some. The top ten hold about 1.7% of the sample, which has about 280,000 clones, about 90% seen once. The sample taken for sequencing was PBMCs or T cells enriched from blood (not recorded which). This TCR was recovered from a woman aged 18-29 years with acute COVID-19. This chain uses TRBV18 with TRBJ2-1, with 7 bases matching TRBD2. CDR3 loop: CASSPLAAPEVEQFF. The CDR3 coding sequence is TGTGCCAGCTCACCCCTAGCGGCTCCAGAGGTGGAGCAGTTCTTC.